This T cell receptor (beta chain) was recovered during a study of cytomegalovirus exposure and HLA in healthy donors. Study context: Inside one of the first data releases sat tens of millions of unique TCRs taken from HLA-typed donors.

Primers: 60 Vbeta forward and 13 Jbeta reverse. Sequencing used immunoSEQ multiplex PCR; TCRdb keeps in-frame clones, though not all of them. The profile shows around 110,000 clones, about 69% of them singletons. The CDR3 is 16 residues long. Germline values: CDR1 SGHKS, CDR2 YYEKEE (reference sequence). Trimming pared 0 bases from V and 0 bases from J, leaving 7 bases between. Notes on the study in general: Researchers reportedly found TCR beta sequences accurately predicted most subjects' HLA-A and HLA-B alleles. When a later analysis was performed, an Asian-associated ancestry cluster reportedly had fewer N-insertions than the approximately 680-donor mean. Some V segments (TRBV6-2 and TRBV6-3 among them) were excluded as indistinguishable.

This clone was observed once. The antigen is unknown. The rearrangement links TRBV5-5 to TRBJ2-6, with no clear D. The origin of this receptor is a woman between 18 and 29 years old in good health and CMV-seronegative. Sequencing input: PBMCs. CDR3 sequence (DNA): TGTGCCAGCAGCTTGGGACACCACTCTGGGGCCAACGTCCTGACTTTC. Its protein product is CASSLGHHSGANVLTF.